The sequence of this T cell receptor beta chain was determined in a study of T cells after yellow fever vaccination. Across the study: Low-cell-number fractions underwent preparation using SMART-Seq v4 Ultra Low Input.

The study's findings and limits: A weaker but faster secondary response was observed, peaking on day 5 versus 15.

Points on this clonotype: Its antigen is unknown.

CDR3 length: 16 amino acids. The V gene lost 2 bases and the J gene lost 0 bases, with 13 bases spanning the gap. The germline gives CDR1 DFQATT, CDR2 SNEGSKA (reference sequence). 5'RACE template switching produced TCR cDNA carrying a universal primer site and UMIs. TCRdb called the 5' RACE reads again in MiXCR, with one record for every CDR3 protein. The table includes approximately 300,000 distinct CDR3 sequences, about 8.7% detected once. This receptor was identified in a man between 18 and 29 years old who received the YFV17D yellow fever vaccine. This specimen was PBMCs, taken on the day of the first yellow fever vaccination. This chain joins TRBV20-1 and TRBJ2-2; possible D gene TRBD2, 6 bases. The CDR3 here is CSARKPGLTNTGELFF. In DNA, the CDR3 is TGCAGTGCTAGAAAACCGGGACTTACGAACACCGGGGAGCTGTTTTTT.